Below, 27 T cell receptor beta chains from the same sample are listed, as sequenced in a study of identical twins. TCRdb reprocessed the 5' RACE reads with MiXCR, giving one entry per CDR3 protein. The sample has around 670,000 distinct CDR3 sequences, around 6% seen once. Sequencing was carried out using naive T cells sorted from blood. The origin of the receptors is a man aged 18 to 30 in good health.

The chain uses TRBV3-1 and TRBJ1-1, with D hard to call. Germline V CDR1 and CDR2: LGHDT, YNNKEL (reference sequence). This CDR3 comprises 15 residues. With 1 base removed from V and 5 bases from J, the gap between germline ends came to 14 bases. CDR3 amino acids: CASSQARAFKTEAFF. The CDR3 nucleotides are TGTGCCAGCAGCCAAGCGAGGGCCTTCAAAACTGAAGCTTTCTTT.

The rearrangement joins TRBV4-2 to TRBJ2-2; D gene uncertain. Trimming cost V 1 base and J 6 bases, with 9 bases left between them. In germline, CDR1 is LGHNA, CDR2 YNFKEQ. The CDR3 contains 14 residues. CDR3 bases: TGTGCCAGCAGCCAAGCTCCCCTGGCCGGGGAGCTGTTTTTT. It yields the protein CASSQAPLAGELFF.

The gene calls are TRBV4-2 and TRBJ1-2; D is undetermined. Germline loops: CDR1 LGHNA, CDR2 YNFKEQ. This CDR3 has 13 residues. With 0 bases removed from V and 10 bases from J, the gap between germline ends came to 12 bases. CDR3 DNA sequence: TGTGCCAGCAGCCAAGATCGGGCAAGGAACTACACCTTC. Translated, it gives CASSQDRARNYTF.

This chain joins TRBV9 and TRBJ2-1, with D maybe TRBD1 (6 bases). V was pared by 4 bases and J by 8 bases, with 16 bases between. The CDR3 runs 14 residues. CDR1 and CDR2 (germline): SGDLS, YYNGEE. DNA for the CDR3: TGTGCCAGCAGCAGCCGGACAGTTCAAGATGAGCAGTTCTTC. This sequence encodes CASSSRTVQDEQFF.

This clonotype was counted only a few times. V and J are TRBV3-1 and TRBJ2-7; D not resolved. Trimming left V 0 bases short and J 2 bases short, with 11 bases between. The CDR3 extends over 15 amino acids. Per germline, CDR1 LGHDT and CDR2 YNNKEL (reference sequence). CDR3 region: CASSQDLTETYEQYF. As DNA, the CDR3 is TGTGCCAGCAGCCAAGATCTGACGGAAACCTACGAGCAGTACTTC.

This clonotype has more than one count but fewer than ten. V usage is TRBV20-1 and J usage is TRBJ2-3, with a weak D call TRBD1 (5 bases). The CDR3 is made up of 13 amino acids. The ends were cut back, 8 bases at V and 0 bases at J, with 12 bases in the middle. The germline V gene encodes CDR1 DFQATT and CDR2 SNEGSKA (reference sequence). CDR3 bases: TGCAGTTCAAGACAGCCCAGCACAGATACGCAGTATTTT. Amino acids: CSSRQPSTDTQYF.

The chain couples TRBV19 to TRBJ2-5; TRBD1 matches 9 bases. Trimming took 5 bases from V and 5 from J; bases not matched to a gene: 3. CDR1 and CDR2 (germline): LNHDA, SQIVND (reference sequence). This CDR3 spans 13 amino acids. The CDR3 loop reads CASSGQGRETQYF. Written as DNA, the CDR3 is TGTGCCAGTAGTGGACAGGGGAGGGAGACCCAGTACTTC.

At least ten counts were recorded for this clonotype. The rearrangement joins TRBV20-1 to TRBJ2-1; D is uncertain. This CDR3 region has 15 residues. Germline V gene data show CDR1 as DFQATT and CDR2 as SNEGSKA (reference sequence). V was trimmed by 4 bases and J by 0 bases, leaving 13 bases between them. The CDR3 sequence: CSAKSPSSSYNEQFF. The CDR3 DNA reads as TGCAGTGCTAAATCTCCGTCAAGCTCCTACAATGAGCAGTTCTTC.

This clonotype was seen more than once but under ten times. The rearrangement joins TRBV4-1 to TRBJ1-2; TRBD1 matches at 7 bases. The length of the CDR3 is 14 residues. Germline-derived CDR1 and CDR2 are MGHRA and YSYEKL. The V and J ends lost 4 bases and 7 bases, in that order; junction bases with no gene match: 9. CDR3 residues: CASSPGEGAFGYTF. The CDR3 DNA is TGCGCCAGCAGCCCGGGGGAGGGGGCGTTTGGCTACACCTTC.

This clonotype was found a few times. Here the CDR3 reads CATRMGDTQYF. The CDR3 DNA reads TGTGCCACTCGTATGGGAGATACGCAGTATTTT. This chain uses TRBV24-1 with TRBJ2-3; D not certain. From germline, CDR1 is KGHDR and CDR2 SFDVKD. The CDR3 consists of 11 residues. V was cut by 10 bases and J by 5 bases, with 9 bases left in between.

This clonotype was recorded many times. V is TRBV10-2 and J is TRBJ2-3, with TRBD2 matching 12 bases. Looked up from germline, CDR1 is WSHSY and CDR2 is SAAADI. The V segment lost 2 bases and the J segment 3 bases; nucleotides outside the gene matches: 3. CDR3 size: 16 residues. The CDR3 spells CASSEGLAGSTDTQYF. The CDR3 nucleotides are TGCGCCAGCAGTGAGGGACTAGCGGGATCAACAGATACGCAGTATTTT.

This clonotype was observed a handful of times. The chain joins TRBV7-3 to TRBJ1-4, with 7 bases that match TRBD1. Germline V CDR1 and CDR2: SGHTA, FQGTGA. The ends lost 4 bases at V and 10 bases at J; junction bases unmatched: 9. This CDR3 contains 14 residues. CDR3 DNA: TGTGCCAGCAGCTATACAGGGGAGGGAAGAAAACTGTTTTTT. It is translated as CASSYTGEGRKLFF.

Ten or more counts support this clonotype. The rearrangement joins TRBV20-1 to TRBJ2-5, with 10 bases identical to TRBD2. Germline values: CDR1 DFQATT, CDR2 SNEGSKA (reference sequence). The CDR3 covers 15 residues. J gave up 3 bases and V 7 bases, and 11 bases lay outside the gene matches. The CDR3, as DNA: TGCAGTGTTGGGGGCACTAGCGGGAAGGAAGAGACCCAGTACTTC. This gives the protein CSVGGTSGKEETQYF.

This clonotype was counted between two and nine times. J is TRBJ2-1 and V is TRBV5-1, with 10 bases aligning to TRBD1. Germline CDR1 and CDR2: SGHRS and YFSETQ. After removal of 6 bases from V and 4 bases from J, the junction contained 10 bases not matched to a gene. This CDR3 comprises 16 residues. The CDR3 DNA reads as TGCGCCAGCAACGTGGCTCCGGGACAGGGGTACAATGAGCAGTTCTTC. It translates to CASNVAPGQGYNEQFF.

In its sample, this clonotype was seen many times. The chain carries TRBV6-4 and TRBJ2-1; the match to TRBD2 covers 13 bases. The CDR3 is 17 residues long. Trimming cost V 4 bases and J 10 bases; bases outside gene matches: 13. Germline V lookup: CDR1 MRHNA, CDR2 SNTAGT. For the CDR3, the DNA is TGTGCCAGCAGTGCCCCCATGGGACTAGCGGGGCGGGAAGAGCAGTTCTTC. Translated, it gives CASSAPMGLAGREEQFF.

This clonotype came up many times. The genes are TRBV5-1 and TRBJ2-1; the match to TRBD2 covers 13 bases. CDR3 length: 17 residues. V lost 1 base to trimming and J lost 7 bases; unmatched junction nucleotides: 8. CDR1 is SGHRS and CDR2 is YFSETQ in the germline V gene. In nucleotides, the CDR3 is TGCGCCAGCAGCTTGCCTCAACTAGCGGGAGGGCCGAATGAGCAGTTCTTC. Residues: CASSLPQLAGGPNEQFF.

This clonotype was detected ten times or more. This chain links TRBV6-1 with TRBJ2-7; 8 bases are a match to TRBD1. V trimming: 5 bases; J trimming: 5 bases; junction bases outside the gene matches: 8. The CDR3 spans 14 residues. Germline CDR1 MNHNS, CDR2 SASEGT. This CDR3 reads CASSLRTGLDEQYF. The CDR3, as DNA: TGTGCCAGCAGTCTCCGGACAGGGCTGGACGAGCAGTACTTC.

The genes are TRBV29-1 and TRBJ1-2, with a weak D call TRBD1 (5 bases). Trimming cost V 4 bases and J 7 bases, with 10 bases left between them. This CDR3 is 11 amino acids long. CDR1 is SQVTM and CDR2 is ANQGSEA in the germline V gene. The CDR3 reads CSVVQGGGYTF. As DNA, the CDR3 is TGCAGCGTTGTCCAGGGTGGTGGCTACACCTTC.

This clonotype was observed at least ten times. The rearrangement links TRBV20-1 to TRBJ2-7; no clear D gene. The germline V and J ends were trimmed by 3 bases and 3 bases, with 9 bases remaining between them. Germline CDR1 and CDR2: DFQATT and SNEGSKA (reference sequence). This CDR3 contains 12 residues. The CDR3 nucleotides are TGCAGTGCTAGGTCTCTTCGCTACGAGCAGTACTTC. Its translation: CSARSLRYEQYF.

V usage is TRBV11-3 and J usage is TRBJ2-6; 7 nucleotides agree with TRBD2. The trim removed 10 bases at V and 2 bases at J, leaving 11 bases unmatched. Germline V gene sequence: CDR1 SGHNT, CDR2 YENEEA. There are 16 residues in the CDR3. DNA for the CDR3: TGTGCCACCTGGGGGGGAGGATCAGCTGGGGCCAACGTCCTGACTTTC. Translation gives CATWGGGSAGANVLTF. Complete variable domain (other parts from reference TRBV11-3 and TRBJ2-6): EAGVVQSPRYKIIEKKQPVAFWCNPISGHNTLYWYLQNLGQGPELLIRYENEEAVDDSQLPKDRFSAERLKGVDSTLKIQPAELGDSAVYLCATWGGGSAGANVLTFGAGSRLTVL.

This clonotype was seen repeatedly, ten times or more. The CDR3 sequence: CSARSGQPPDGKLFF. CDR3 in DNA: TGCAGTGCTAGATCGGGACAACCCCCAGATGGAAAACTGTTTTTT. The chain is built from TRBV20-1 and TRBJ1-4; D might be TRBD1 (6 bases). The CDR3 has 15 amino acids. Germline V gene lookup returns CDR1 DFQATT and CDR2 SNEGSKA (reference sequence). The ends were cut back, 2 bases at V and 10 bases at J, with 20 bases in the middle.

This clonotype was recorded many times. This chain connects TRBV12-3 or TRBV12-4 to TRBJ2-5, with D perhaps matching TRBD2 (5 bases). Trimming removed 9 bases at V and 4 bases at J, with 12 bases between. This CDR3 is built from 12 residues. CDR3 nucleotide sequence: TGTGCCAGTGGGGTGGAGGCAGAGACCCAGTACTTC. Translation: CASGVEAETQYF.

The rearrangement uses TRBV30 and TRBJ2-1; no clear D gene. CDR3 size: 12 residues. V lost 0 bases and J lost 10, with 10 bases in between. Germline V gene lookup returns CDR1 GTSNPN and CDR2 SVGIG (reference sequence). The CDR3 loop is CAWSVQVLEQFF. CDR3 bases: TGTGCCTGGAGTGTTCAAGTCCTAGAGCAGTTCTTC.

In this sample, this clonotype turned up a few times. The chain combines TRBV27 with TRBJ2-1; D is perhaps TRBD2 (6 bases). The CDR3 runs 18 residues. Trimming shortened V by 3 bases and J by 5 bases, and 23 bases separated the two germline ends. Germline CDR1 MNHEY, CDR2 SMNVEV (reference sequence). CDR3 region: CASSFPAPLSGRDNEQFF. CDR3 nucleotides: TGTGCCAGCAGTTTCCCCGCCCCGCTTAGCGGTAGGGACAATGAGCAGTTCTTC.

This clonotype was observed many times. The chain combines TRBV20-1 with TRBJ2-3, with no clear D. In germline, CDR1 is DFQATT, CDR2 SNEGSKA (reference sequence). The V end was cut by 1 base, the J end by 4 bases, with 9 bases between. The CDR3 runs 13 residues. CDR3 sequence reads: CSARVGWADTQYF. For the CDR3, the DNA is TGCAGTGCTAGAGTAGGGTGGGCAGATACGCAGTATTTT.

V usage is TRBV30 and J usage is TRBJ2-1; TRBD1 aligns across 8 bases. The CDR3 length is 13 residues. CDR1 and CDR2 (germline): GTSNPN, SVGIG (reference sequence). After removal of 8 bases from V and 2 bases from J, the junction contained 5 bases not matched to a gene. The CDR3 coding sequence is TGTGCCCTCGGGACAGGAACCTACAATGAGCAGTTCTTC. This sequence encodes CALGTGTYNEQFF.

This clonotype was counted only a few times. The CDR3 spells CASSGGQAYGTQYF. The CDR3 DNA follows: TGTGCCAGCAGCGGAGGACAGGCTTACGGGACCCAGTACTTC. V gene TRBV7-2 combines with J gene TRBJ2-5; 7 nucleotides agree with TRBD1. CDR1 and CDR2 from the germline V gene are SGHTA and FQGNSA. Trimming at V came to 5 bases and at J to 7 bases, leaving 10 bases not matched to a gene. The CDR3 spans 14 residues. Using reference TRBV7-2 and TRBJ2-5 for the parts outside the CDR3, the full variable domain is GAGVSQSPSNKVTEKGKDVELRCDPISGHTALYWYRQSLGQGLEFLIYFQGNSAPDKSGLPSDRFSAERTGGSVSTLTIQRTQQEDSAVYLCASSGGQAYGTQYFGPGTRLLVL.